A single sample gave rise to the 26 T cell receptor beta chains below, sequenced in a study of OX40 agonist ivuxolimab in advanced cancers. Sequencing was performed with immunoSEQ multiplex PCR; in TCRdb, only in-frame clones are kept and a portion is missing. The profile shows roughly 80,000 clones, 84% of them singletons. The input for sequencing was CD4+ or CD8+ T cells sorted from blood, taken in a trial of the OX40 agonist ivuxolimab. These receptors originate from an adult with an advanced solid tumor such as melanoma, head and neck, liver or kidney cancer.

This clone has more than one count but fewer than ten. The CDR3 is CASSFISNQPQHF. CDR3 DNA: TGTGCCAGCAGTTTTATCAGCAATCAGCCCCAGCATTTT. The chain uses TRBV28 and TRBJ1-5; D not certain. Germline CDR1 is MDHEN and CDR2 is SYDVKM. The CDR3 has 13 residues. V was shortened by 3 bases and J by 1 base, with 4 bases between the two germline ends.

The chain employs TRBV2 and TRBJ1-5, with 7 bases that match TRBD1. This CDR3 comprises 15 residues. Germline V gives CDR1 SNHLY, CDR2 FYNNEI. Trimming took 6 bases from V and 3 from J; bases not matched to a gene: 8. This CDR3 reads CASRRDSQFNQPQHF. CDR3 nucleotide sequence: TGTGCCAGCAGAAGGGACAGTCAATTCAATCAGCCCCAGCATTTT.

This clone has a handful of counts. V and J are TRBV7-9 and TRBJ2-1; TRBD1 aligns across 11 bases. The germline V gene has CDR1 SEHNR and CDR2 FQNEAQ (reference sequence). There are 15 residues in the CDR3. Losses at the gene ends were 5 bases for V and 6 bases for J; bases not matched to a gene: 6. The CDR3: CASSAGQGGVNEQFF. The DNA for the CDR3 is TGTGCCAGCAGCGCGGGACAGGGGGGTGTCAATGAGCAGTTCTTC.

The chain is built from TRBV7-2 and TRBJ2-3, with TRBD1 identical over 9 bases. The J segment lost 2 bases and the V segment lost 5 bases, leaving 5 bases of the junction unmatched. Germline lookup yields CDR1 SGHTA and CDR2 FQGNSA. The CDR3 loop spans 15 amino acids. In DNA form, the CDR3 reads TGTGCCAGCAGCCTCCGGGACAGGGCCACAGATACGCAGTATTTT. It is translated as CASSLRDRATDTQYF.

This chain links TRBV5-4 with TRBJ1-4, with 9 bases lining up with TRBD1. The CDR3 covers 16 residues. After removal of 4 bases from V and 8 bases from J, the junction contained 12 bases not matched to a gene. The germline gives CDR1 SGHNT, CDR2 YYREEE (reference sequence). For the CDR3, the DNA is TGTGCCAGCAGCCAGTCCGGACAGGGGATAAGGGAAAAACTGTTTTTT. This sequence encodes CASSQSGQGIREKLFF.

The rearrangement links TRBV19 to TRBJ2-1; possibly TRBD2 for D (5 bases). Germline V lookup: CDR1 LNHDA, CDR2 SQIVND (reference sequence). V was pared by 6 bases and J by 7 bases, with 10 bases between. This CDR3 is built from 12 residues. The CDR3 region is CASRWGVNEQFF. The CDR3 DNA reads TGTGCCAGTAGATGGGGAGTTAATGAGCAGTTCTTC.

The CDR3 loop is CASSLSAGGIYF. The CDR3 nucleotides read TGTGCCAGCAGTTTATCAGCCGGGGGGATATATTTT. This chain connects TRBV28 to TRBJ2-3; 7 positions match TRBD2. The germline V gene has CDR1 MDHEN and CDR2 SYDVKM. Trimming cost V 1 base and J 15 bases; bases outside gene matches: 7. This CDR3 comprises 12 residues.

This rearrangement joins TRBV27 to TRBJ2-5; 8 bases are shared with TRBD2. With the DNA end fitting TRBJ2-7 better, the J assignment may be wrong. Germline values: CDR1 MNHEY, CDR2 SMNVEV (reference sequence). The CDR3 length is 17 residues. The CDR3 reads CASSLSRLTSASYEQYF. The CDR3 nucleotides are TGTGCCAGCAGTTTATCGAGGCTGACTAGCGCGTCCTACGAGCAGTACTTC.

CDR3 amino acids: CASSEWGAEAGNTIYF. Written as DNA, the CDR3 is TGTGCCAGCAGTGAGTGGGGGGCAGAAGCTGGAAACACCATATATTTT. The chain joins TRBV25-1 to TRBJ1-3; a weak D match, TRBD1 (6 bases). The CDR3 is 16 residues long. V was cut by 3 bases and J by 2 bases, with 14 bases left in between. The V gene's germline CDR1 is MGHDK and CDR2 SYGVNS.

The CDR3 loop is CATSRVGVANYGYTF. Here the CDR3 DNA reads TGTGCCACCAGCAGAGTCGGGGTGGCTAACTATGGCTACACCTTC. The chain couples TRBV15 to TRBJ1-2; D is undetermined. Germline values: CDR1 LNHNV, CDR2 YYDKDF (reference sequence). With 1 base removed from V and 0 bases from J, the gap between germline ends came to 9 bases. The CDR3 loop spans 15 amino acids. The whole variable domain, remainder taken from reference TRBV15 and TRBJ1-2, is DAMVIQNPRYQVTQFGKPVTLSCSQTLNHNVMYWYQQKSSQAPKLLFHYYDKDFNNEADTPDNFQSRRPNTSFCFLDIRSPGLGDTAMYLCATSRVGVANYGYTFGSGTRLTVV.

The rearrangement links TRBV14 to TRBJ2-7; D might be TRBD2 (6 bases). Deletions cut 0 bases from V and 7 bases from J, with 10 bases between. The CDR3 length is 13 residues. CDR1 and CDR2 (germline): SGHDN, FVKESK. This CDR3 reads CASSQELAGEQYF. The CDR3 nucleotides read TGTGCCAGCAGCCAAGAACTAGCCGGAGAGCAGTACTTC.

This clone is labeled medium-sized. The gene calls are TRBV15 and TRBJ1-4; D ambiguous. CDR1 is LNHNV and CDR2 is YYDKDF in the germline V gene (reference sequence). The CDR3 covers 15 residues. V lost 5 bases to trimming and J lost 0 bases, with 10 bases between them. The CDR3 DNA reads TGTGCCACCAGCCCCGACCTGGCAACTAATGAAAAACTGTTTTTT. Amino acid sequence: CATSPDLATNEKLFF.

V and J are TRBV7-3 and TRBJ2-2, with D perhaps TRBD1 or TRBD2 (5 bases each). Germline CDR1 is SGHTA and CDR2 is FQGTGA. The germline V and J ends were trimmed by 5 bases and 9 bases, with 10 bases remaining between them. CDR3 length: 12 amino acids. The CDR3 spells CASSGDHRELFF. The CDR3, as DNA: TGTGCCAGCAGCGGGGACCACCGGGAGCTGTTTTTT.

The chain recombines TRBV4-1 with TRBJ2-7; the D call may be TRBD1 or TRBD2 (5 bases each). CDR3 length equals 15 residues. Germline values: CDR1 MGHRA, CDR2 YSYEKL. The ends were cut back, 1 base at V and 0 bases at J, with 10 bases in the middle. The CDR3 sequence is CASSQAGTLSYEQYF. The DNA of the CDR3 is TGCGCCAGCAGCCAAGCCGGGACCCTCTCCTACGAGCAGTACTTC.

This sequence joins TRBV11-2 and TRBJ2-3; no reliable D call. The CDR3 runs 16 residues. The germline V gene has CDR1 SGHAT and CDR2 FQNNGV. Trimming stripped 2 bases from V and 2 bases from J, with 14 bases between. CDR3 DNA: TGTGCCAGCAGCTTATTCTCCAGGAAAGTCACAGATACGCAGTATTTT. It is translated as CASSLFSRKVTDTQYF.

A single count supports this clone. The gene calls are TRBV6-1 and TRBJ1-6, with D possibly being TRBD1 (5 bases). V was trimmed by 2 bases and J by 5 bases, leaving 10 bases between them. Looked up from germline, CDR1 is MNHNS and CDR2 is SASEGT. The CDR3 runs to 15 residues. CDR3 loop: CASSENGGDNSPLHF. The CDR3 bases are TGTGCCAGCAGTGAAAACGGAGGGGATAATTCACCCCTCCACTTT.

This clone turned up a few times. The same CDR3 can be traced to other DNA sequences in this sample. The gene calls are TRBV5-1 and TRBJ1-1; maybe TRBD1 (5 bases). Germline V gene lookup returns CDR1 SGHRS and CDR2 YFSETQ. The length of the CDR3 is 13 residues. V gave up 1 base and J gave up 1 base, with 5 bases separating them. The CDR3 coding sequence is TGCGCCAGCAGCTTGACAGGGAACACTGAAGCTTTCTTT. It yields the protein CASSLTGNTEAFF.

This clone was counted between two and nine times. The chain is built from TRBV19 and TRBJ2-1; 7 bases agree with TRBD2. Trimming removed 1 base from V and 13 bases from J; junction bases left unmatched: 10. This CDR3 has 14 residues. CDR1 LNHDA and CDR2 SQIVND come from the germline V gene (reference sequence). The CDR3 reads CASSIGPTSAGQFF. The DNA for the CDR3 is TGTGCCAGTAGTATAGGTCCTACTAGCGCCGGACAGTTCTTC.

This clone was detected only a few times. The CDR3 DNA follows: TGTGCCAGTACCGGTACCGGGGTTGGCGAAAAACTGTTTTTT. Translation gives CASTGTGVGEKLFF. This rearrangement joins TRBV19 to TRBJ1-4; no definite D call. Trimming took off 7 bases at V and 8 bases at J, with 17 bases between the two ends. Per the germline V gene, CDR1 is LNHDA and CDR2 is SQIVND (reference sequence). The CDR3 consists of 14 residues.

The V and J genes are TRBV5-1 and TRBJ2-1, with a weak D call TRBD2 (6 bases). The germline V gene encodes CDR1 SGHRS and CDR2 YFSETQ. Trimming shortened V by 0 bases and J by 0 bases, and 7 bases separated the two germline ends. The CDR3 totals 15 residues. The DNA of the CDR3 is TGCGCCAGCAGCTTGGGCGGGAACTCCTACAATGAGCAGTTCTTC. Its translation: CASSLGGNSYNEQFF.

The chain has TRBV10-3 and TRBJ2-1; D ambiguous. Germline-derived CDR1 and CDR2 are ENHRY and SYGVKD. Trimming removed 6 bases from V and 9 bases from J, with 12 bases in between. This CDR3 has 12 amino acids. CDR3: CAIRKETAEQFF. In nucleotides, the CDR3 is TGTGCCATCAGGAAGGAAACGGCTGAGCAGTTCTTC.

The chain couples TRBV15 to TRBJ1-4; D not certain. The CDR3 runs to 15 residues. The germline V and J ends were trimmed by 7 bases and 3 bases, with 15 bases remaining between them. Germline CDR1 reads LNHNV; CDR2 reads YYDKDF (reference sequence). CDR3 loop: CATKQVDGSNEKLFF. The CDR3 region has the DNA TGTGCCACCAAACAAGTAGACGGCTCTAATGAAAAACTGTTTTTT. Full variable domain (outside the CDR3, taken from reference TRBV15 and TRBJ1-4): DAMVIQNPRYQVTQFGKPVTLSCSQTLNHNVMYWYQQKSSQAPKLLFHYYDKDFNNEADTPDNFQSRRPNTSFCFLDIRSPGLGDTAMYLCATKQVDGSNEKLFFGSGTQLSVL.

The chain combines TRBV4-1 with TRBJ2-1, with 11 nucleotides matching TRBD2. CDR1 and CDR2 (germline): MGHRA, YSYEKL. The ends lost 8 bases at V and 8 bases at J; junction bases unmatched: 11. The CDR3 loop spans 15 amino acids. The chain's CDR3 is CASELVLAGDDEQFF. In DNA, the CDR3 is TGCGCCAGCGAGTTGGTACTAGCGGGAGATGATGAGCAGTTCTTC.

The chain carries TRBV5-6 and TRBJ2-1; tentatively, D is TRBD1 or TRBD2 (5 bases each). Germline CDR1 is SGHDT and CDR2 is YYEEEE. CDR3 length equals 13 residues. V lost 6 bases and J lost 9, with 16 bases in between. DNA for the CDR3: TGTGCCAGCACATTAGATACGGGGCTTGAGCAGTTCTTC. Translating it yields CASTLDTGLEQFF.

The CDR3 nucleotides read TGTGCCAGCAGCGTACAACCGGAATTCACAGATACGCAGTATTTT. This translates into CASSVQPEFTDTQYF. The chain combines TRBV9 with TRBJ2-3; no definite D call. V was shortened by 1 base and J by 2 bases, with 11 bases between the two germline ends. This CDR3 contains 15 residues. Germline-derived CDR1 and CDR2 are SGDLS and YYNGEE.

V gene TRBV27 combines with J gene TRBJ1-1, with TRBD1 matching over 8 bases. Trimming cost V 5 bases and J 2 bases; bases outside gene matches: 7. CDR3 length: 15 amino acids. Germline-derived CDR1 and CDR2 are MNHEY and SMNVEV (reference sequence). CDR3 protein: CASSPWDRINTEAFF. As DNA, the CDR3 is TGTGCCAGCAGTCCGTGGGACAGGATCAACACTGAAGCTTTCTTT.